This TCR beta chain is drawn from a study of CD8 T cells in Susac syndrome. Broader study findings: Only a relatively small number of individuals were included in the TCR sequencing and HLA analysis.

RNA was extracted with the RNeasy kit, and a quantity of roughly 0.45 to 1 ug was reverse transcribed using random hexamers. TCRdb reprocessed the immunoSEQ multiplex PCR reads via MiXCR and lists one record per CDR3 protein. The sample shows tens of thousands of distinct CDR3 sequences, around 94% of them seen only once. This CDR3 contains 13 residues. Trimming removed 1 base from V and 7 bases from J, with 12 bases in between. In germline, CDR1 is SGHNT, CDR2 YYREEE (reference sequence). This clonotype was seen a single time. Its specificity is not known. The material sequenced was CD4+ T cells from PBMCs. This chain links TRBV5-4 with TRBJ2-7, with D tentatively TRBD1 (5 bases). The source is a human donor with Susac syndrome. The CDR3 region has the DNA TGTGCCAGCAGCTTGCCAGGGCCAGGGGAGCAGTACTTC. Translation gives CASSLPGPGEQYF.